The T cell receptor (beta chain) under discussion was sequenced for a study of blood T cell repertoires in COVID-19 (TCRdb year 2020). Background on the whole study: The collaborator samples originated in the United States, Italy and Spain and spanned the acute and convalescent phases of COVID-19. The material from the prospective study consisted of cDNA or gDNA derived from T cells, B-cell-depleted T cells, or PBMCs. Deeply sampled blood TCRbeta repertoires from subjects exposed to, actively infected with, or recovered from COVID-19 were included in the dataset. The repertoires were made available in a free public database intended to serve as a resource for research on the immune response to SARS-CoV-2. The samples were drawn from two sources: the first 160 participants of the ongoing ImmuneRACE study, and some 1,300 subjects contributed by 6 global collaborators. Sample metadata almost always included a de-identified subject ID, COVID-19 status, age in years and sex. Where available, HLA class I and class II types were obtained from metadata supplied by the sample provider rather than from assay-based typing. The research as a whole found: Clinical and demographic metadata were provided uncurated, with the amount varying by source and participant.

The immunoSEQ Assay, a bias-controlled multiplex PCR, was used to amplify TCRbeta CDR3 regions from genomic DNA. The original pipeline was this. The number of nucleated cells in each sample was estimated from the amplification of reference gene primers within the assay. To quantify the absolute abundance of each unique TCRbeta CDR3 rearrangement, sequence reads were collapsed and filtered. For each sample, productive Simpson clonality was calculated as the square root of Simpson's diversity index over productive rearrangements. TCRdb re-hosts the immuneACCESS table, in-frame sequences only. Its copies lack some clones; in the studies checked, an unresolved V gene accounts for under half of them, and the cause for the rest is not known. V and J calls and clone size follow that table, whereas D and trimming were derived from the DNA. The table for this sample lists 200,000 or so clones; roughly 84% of them were counted only once. Jointly, the top ten make up roughly a tenth of the sample.

A word on this clone: Its antigen remains undetermined. Base qualities are not at hand, and no much larger clone is one base apart.

Including the terminal cysteine and phenylalanine, the CDR3 comprises 13 residues. This entry keeps only the CDR3 DNA: 39 bases, framed from base 1. Trimming removed 3 bases from V and 8 bases from J, leaving 13 bases between the germline ends. In Seattle, one collaborating source enrolled patients while the infection was active and tracked those patients longitudinally over the course of disease. Whole blood was collected in K2EDTA tubes by collaborating institutions according to the institutions' own protocols. For TCRbeta analysis, collaborator samples were shipped as frozen whole blood, as isolated PBMCs, or as DNA extracted from either sample type.

The sequence was obtained from a woman older than 75 with COVID-19, enrolled during active disease. The V and J genes are TRBV12-3 or TRBV12-4 and TRBJ1-2, with the D segment identity uncertain. The sample taken for sequencing was peripheral blood. The nucleotides read TGTGCCAGCAGTTTTAGTCCCCTCCGAGGCTACACCTTC. This sequence encodes CASSFSPLRGYTF.